A selection of T cell receptor beta chains follows, all from one sample in a study of cytomegalovirus exposure and HLA in healthy donors. Assay: immunoSEQ multiplex PCR; the TCRdb copy retains only in-frame clones and omits some. The sample has 130,000 to 150,000 clones, over 70% seen once; the top ten hold about 0.97%. The sequenced material came from PBMCs. The source is a man aged 18-30 years in good health and CMV-seronegative. CDR3s include the opening cysteine and the closing phenylalanine or tryptophan. A D gene is named only where the DNA matches it firmly. Size is stated for part of the rows, as once, few or many counts, or as a class when the clone is expanded.

cdr3_aa | cdr3_nt | clone_size | v_call | d_call | j_call
CSVEVRGSSYEQYF | TGCAGCGTTGAGGTACGGGGGTCGTCCTACGAGCAGTACTTC | - | TRBV29-1 | - | TRBJ2-7
CSVIDRAGANVLTF | TGCAGCGTCATCGACAGGGCTGGGGCCAACGTCCTGACTTTC | - | TRBV29-1 | TRBD1 | TRBJ2-6
CAWRIDSNQPQHF | TGTGCCTGGAGAATAGATAGCAATCAGCCCCAGCATTTT | - | TRBV30 | - | TRBJ1-5
CATSRDQRTGNYGYTF | TGTGCCACCAGCAGAGACCAACGGACAGGGAACTATGGCTACACCTTC | - | TRBV15 | TRBD1 | TRBJ1-2
CASSVGPDTYGYTF | TGTGCCAGCAGCGTAGGGCCAGACACCTATGGCTACACCTTC | - | TRBV9 | - | TRBJ1-2
CAWSAPQGMLNYGYTF | TGTGCCTGGAGTGCTCCACAGGGGATGTTAAACTATGGCTACACCTTC | few | TRBV30 | TRBD1 | TRBJ1-2
CASSLGPGAYEQYF | TGTGCCAGCAGCTTAGGTCCAGGGGCCTACGAGCAGTACTTC | - | TRBV11-2 | - | TRBJ2-7
CASSLEITGQDGYTF | TGTGCCAGCAGCTTAGAGATCACAGGGCAAGATGGCTACACCTTC | - | TRBV7-2 | - | TRBJ1-2
CACLPGVNTEAFF | TGTGCCTGTCTGCCAGGGGTGAACACTGAAGCTTTCTTT | - | TRBV30 | - | TRBJ1-1
CAINGDSTYGYTF | TGTGCCATCAATGGGGACAGTACTTATGGCTACACCTTC | - | TRBV10-3 | TRBD1 | TRBJ1-2
CASSPGQVPRGLRGYTF | TGTGCCAGCAGTCCCGGACAGGTTCCACGGGGCCTTCGTGGCTACACCTTC | - | TRBV7-9 | TRBD1 | TRBJ1-2
CASSYDRVGYTF | TGTGCCAGCAGCTATGACAGAGTGGGCTACACCTTC | - | TRBV11-2 | - | TRBJ1-2
CASSIYREDTQYF | TGTGCCAGTAGTATTTACAGGGAGGATACGCAGTATTTT | - | TRBV19 | - | TRBJ2-3
CASRGEQNTEAFF | TGTGCCAGCAGGGGAGAACAGAACACTGAAGCTTTCTTT | - | TRBV2 | - | TRBJ1-1
CASSLDRGYQETQYF | TGTGCCAGCAGCCTCGACAGGGGGTACCAAGAGACCCAGTACTTC | - | TRBV7-2 | TRBD1 | TRBJ2-5
CASSRDSRTRNQPQHF | TGTGCCAGCAGCCGGGACAGCCGAACTCGCAATCAGCCCCAGCATTTT | - | TRBV11-2 | TRBD1 | TRBJ1-5
CASSQAAGVGETQYF | TGTGCCAGCAGCCAAGCTGCAGGGGTAGGGGAGACCCAGTACTTC | - | TRBV4-2 | - | TRBJ2-5
CASSVGILAGGDEQFF | TGTGCCAGCAGCGTAGGGATACTAGCGGGGGGCGATGAGCAGTTCTTC | - | TRBV9 | TRBD2 | TRBJ2-1
CASSEYRGGQYEQYF | TGTGCCAGCAGTGAATATCGGGGGGGGCAGTACGAGCAGTACTTC | - | TRBV25-1 | TRBD2 | TRBJ2-7
CATDRGATEAFF | TGTGCCACTGACAGGGGGGCCACTGAAGCTTTCTTT | few | TRBV2 | TRBD1 | TRBJ1-1
CASSSRLYTDTQYF | TGTGCCAGCAGCTCCCGACTCTACACAGATACGCAGTATTTT | - | TRBV7-2 | - | TRBJ2-3
CASSTSGGPYTEAFF | TGTGCCAGCAGCACCTCAGGGGGCCCCTACACTGAAGCTTTCTTT | - | TRBV7-9 | TRBD1 | TRBJ1-1
CASSILTGLPNYGYTF | TGTGCCAGCAGCATTCTGACAGGGCTTCCTAACTATGGCTACACCTTC | - | TRBV7-2 | TRBD1 | TRBJ1-2
CASSLQGREGYTF | TGTGCCAGCAGCTTACAGGGGCGAGAAGGCTACACCTTC | - | TRBV7-8 | - | TRBJ1-2
CASSLTSQRGHEQYF | TGTGCCAGCAGCTTAACGTCACAGCGGGGGCACGAGCAGTACTTC | - | TRBV7-3 | TRBD2 | TRBJ2-7